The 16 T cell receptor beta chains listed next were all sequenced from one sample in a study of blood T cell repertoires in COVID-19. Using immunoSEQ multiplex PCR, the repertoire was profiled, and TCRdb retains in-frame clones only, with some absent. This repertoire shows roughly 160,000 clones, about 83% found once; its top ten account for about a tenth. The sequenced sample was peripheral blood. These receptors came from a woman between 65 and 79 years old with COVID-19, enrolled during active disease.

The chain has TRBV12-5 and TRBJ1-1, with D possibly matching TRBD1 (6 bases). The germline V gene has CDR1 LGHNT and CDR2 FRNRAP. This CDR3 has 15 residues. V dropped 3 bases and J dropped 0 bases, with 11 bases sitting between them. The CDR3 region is CASGLQQGMNTEAFF. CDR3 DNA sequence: TGTGCTAGTGGTTTACAACAGGGCATGAACACTGAAGCTTTCTTT.

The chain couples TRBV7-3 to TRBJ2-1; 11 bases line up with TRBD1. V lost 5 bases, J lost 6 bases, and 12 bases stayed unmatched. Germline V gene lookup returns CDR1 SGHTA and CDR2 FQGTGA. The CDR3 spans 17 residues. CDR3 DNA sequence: TGTGCCAGCAGCCCCTCCGGTGGGACAGGGGGGATCAATGAGCAGTTCTTC. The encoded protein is CASSPSGGTGGINEQFF.

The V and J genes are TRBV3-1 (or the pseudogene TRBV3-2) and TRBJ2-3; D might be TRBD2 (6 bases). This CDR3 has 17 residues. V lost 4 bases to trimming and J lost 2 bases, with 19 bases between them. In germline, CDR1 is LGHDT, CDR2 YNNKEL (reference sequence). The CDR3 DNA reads TGTGCCAGCAGCCCCACTCTCGGCGGGGCAACCACAGATACGCAGTATTTT. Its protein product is CASSPTLGGATTDTQYF.

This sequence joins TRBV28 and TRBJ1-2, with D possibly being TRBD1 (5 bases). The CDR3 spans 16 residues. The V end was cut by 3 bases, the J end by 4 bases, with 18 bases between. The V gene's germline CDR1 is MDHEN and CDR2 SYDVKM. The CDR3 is CASSFGMSGGFYGYTF. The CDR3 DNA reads TGTGCCAGCAGTTTTGGGATGTCGGGGGGGTTCTATGGCTACACCTTC.

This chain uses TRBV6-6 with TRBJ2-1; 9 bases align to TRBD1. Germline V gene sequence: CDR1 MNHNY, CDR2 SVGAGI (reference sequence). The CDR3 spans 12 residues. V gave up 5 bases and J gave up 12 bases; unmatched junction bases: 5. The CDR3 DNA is TGTGCCAGCAGTACTACAGGGGGCGGGCAGTTCTTC. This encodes CASSTTGGGQFF.

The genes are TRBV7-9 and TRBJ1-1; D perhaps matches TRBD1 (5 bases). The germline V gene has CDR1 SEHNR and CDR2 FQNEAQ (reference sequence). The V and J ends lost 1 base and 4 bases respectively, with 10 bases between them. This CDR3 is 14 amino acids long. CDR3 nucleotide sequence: TGTGCCAGCAGCTTAGACGGGGGGATCACTGAAGCTTTCTTT. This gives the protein CASSLDGGITEAFF.

The CDR3 DNA reads TGCGCCAGCAGCTTGGCCCCTGCAGGGGGCACTGAAGCTTTCTTT. Its translation: CASSLAPAGGTEAFF. V usage is TRBV5-1 and J usage is TRBJ1-1, with 7 bases identical to TRBD1. V lost 0 bases, J lost 4 bases, and 6 bases stayed unmatched. This CDR3 contains 15 residues. Germline loops: CDR1 SGHRS, CDR2 YFSETQ.

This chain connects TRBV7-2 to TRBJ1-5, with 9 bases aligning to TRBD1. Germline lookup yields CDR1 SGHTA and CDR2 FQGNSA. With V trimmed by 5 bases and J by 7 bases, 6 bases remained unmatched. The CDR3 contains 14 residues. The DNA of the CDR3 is TGTGCCAGCAGCGGAACAGGGGGCGGGCAGCCCCAGCATTTT. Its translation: CASSGTGGGQPQHF.

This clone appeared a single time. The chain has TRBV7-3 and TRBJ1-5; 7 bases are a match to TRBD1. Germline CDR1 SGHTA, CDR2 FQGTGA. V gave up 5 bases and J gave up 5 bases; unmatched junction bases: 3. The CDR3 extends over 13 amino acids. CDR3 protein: CASSRDRDQPQHF. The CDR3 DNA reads TGTGCCAGCAGCCGCGACAGGGATCAGCCCCAGCATTTT.

The CDR3 is CASGSGFSSYNSPLHF. In DNA form, the CDR3 reads TGTGCTAGTGGTTCGGGGTTTAGCTCCTATAATTCACCCCTCCACTTT. V is TRBV12-5 and J is TRBJ1-6; D unclear. V gave up 4 bases and J gave up 0 bases, with 10 bases separating them. The CDR3 is 16 residues long. CDR1 is LGHNT and CDR2 is FRNRAP in the germline V gene.

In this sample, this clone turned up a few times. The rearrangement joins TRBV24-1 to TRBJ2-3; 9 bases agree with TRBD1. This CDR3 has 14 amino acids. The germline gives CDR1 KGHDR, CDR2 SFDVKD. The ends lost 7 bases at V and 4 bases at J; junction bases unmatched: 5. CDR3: CATRDRGRADTQYF. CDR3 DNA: TGTGCCACCAGGGACAGGGGTCGGGCAGATACGCAGTATTTT.

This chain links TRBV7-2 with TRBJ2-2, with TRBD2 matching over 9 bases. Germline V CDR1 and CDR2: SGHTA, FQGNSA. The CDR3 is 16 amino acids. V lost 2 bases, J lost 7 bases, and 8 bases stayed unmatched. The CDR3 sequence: CASSLRLAGSIGELFF. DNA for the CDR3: TGTGCCAGCAGCTTAAGGCTAGCGGGGTCAATCGGGGAGCTGTTTTTT.

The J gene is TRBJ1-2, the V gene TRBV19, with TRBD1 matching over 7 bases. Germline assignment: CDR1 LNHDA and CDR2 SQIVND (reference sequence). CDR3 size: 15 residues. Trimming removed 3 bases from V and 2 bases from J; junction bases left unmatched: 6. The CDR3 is CASSMQAGGNYGYTF. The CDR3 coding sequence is TGTGCCAGTAGTATGCAGGCAGGGGGGAACTATGGCTACACCTTC.

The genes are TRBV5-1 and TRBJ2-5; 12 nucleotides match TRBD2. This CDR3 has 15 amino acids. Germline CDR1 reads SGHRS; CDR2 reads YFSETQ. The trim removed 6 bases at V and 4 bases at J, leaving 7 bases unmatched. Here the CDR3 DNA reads TGCGCCAGCAAATCTAGCGGGGGGGCCCCAGAGACCCAGTACTTC. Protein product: CASKSSGGAPETQYF.

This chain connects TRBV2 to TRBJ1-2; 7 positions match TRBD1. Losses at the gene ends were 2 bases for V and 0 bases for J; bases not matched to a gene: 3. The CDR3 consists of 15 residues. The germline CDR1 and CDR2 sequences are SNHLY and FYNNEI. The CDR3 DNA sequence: TGTGCCAGCAGTGAAAACAGGGGAGCTAACTATGGCTACACCTTC. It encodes CASSENRGANYGYTF.

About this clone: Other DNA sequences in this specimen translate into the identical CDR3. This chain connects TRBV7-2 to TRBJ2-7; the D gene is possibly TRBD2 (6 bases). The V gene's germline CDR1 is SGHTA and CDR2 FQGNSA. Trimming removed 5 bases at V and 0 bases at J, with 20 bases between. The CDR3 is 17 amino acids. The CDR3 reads CASSPHSAGFPSYEQYF. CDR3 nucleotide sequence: TGTGCCAGCAGCCCACACTCGGCGGGGTTCCCCTCCTACGAGCAGTACTTC. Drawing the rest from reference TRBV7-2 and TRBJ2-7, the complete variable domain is GAGVSQSPSNKVTEKGKDVELRCDPISGHTALYWYRQSLGQGLEFLIYFQGNSAPDKSGLPSDRFSAERTGGSVSTLTIQRTQQEDSAVYLCASSPHSAGFPSYEQYFGPGTRLTVT.